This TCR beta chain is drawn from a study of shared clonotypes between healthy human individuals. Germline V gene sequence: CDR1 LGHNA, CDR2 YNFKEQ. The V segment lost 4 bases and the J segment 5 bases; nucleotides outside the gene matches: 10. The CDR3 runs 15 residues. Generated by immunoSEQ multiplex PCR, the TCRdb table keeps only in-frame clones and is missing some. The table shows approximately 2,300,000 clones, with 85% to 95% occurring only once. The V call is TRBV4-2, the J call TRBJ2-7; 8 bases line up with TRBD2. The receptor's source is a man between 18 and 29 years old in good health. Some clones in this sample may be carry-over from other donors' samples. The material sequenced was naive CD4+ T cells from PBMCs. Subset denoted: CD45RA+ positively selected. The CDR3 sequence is CASSPRGGAGNEQYF. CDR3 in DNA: TGTGCCAGCAGCCCCCGGGGGGGCGCGGGAAACGAGCAGTACTTC.